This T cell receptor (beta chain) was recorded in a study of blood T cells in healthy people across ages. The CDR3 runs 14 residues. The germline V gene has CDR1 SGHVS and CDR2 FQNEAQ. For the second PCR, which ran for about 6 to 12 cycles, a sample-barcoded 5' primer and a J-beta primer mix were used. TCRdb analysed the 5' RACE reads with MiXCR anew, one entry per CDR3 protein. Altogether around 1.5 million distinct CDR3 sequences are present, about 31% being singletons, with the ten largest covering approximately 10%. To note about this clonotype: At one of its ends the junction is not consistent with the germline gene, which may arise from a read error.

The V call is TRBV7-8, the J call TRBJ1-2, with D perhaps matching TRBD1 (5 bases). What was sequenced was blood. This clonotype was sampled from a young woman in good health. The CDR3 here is CAGSLGVESFGYTF. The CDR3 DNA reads TGTGCCGGCAGCTTAGGGGTAGAGTCCTTTGGCTACACCTTC.